This T cell receptor (beta chain) stems from a study of monozygotic twins with inflammatory bowel disease. Using the 5' RACE reads, TCRdb records one entry per CDR3 protein without DNA. This listing includes over 150,000 distinct CDR3 sequences. Worth noting for this clonotype: Its antigen is unidentified.

Study observations and caveats: A lone strong IBD-associated signal or clonotype found no support.

The blood volume drawn from each donor was roughly 2.7 ml. Source material: blood. This sequence was found in a human donor with ulcerative colitis or Crohn's disease, or a healthy co-twin of an affected twin (not recorded which).

CDR3 region: CASSYRPGGSLTPTSAKRNEQFF. The chain recombines TRBV6-9 with TRBJ2-1; the TRBD1 assignment by TCRdb is unverifiable without DNA. The CDR3 is 23 amino acids. Looked up from germline, CDR1 is MNHGY and CDR2 is SVAAGI.